The 8 T cell receptor beta chains below were found in one sample sequenced in a study of T cells in Graves' hyperthyroidism and ophthalmopathy. RNA transcripts were the template for amplifying TCR beta CDR3 regions. The primer set for the first-round RT-PCR of the TCR CDR3 was HTBI. One entry per CDR3 protein, called by TCRdb with MiXCR from the multiplex PCR reads. The sample lists about 710,000 distinct CDR3 sequences, 16% seen once, with under 9.5% in the top ten. The sequenced material came from blood. These receptors all come from a man between 18 and 29 years old with Graves' hyperthyroidism.

This clonotype showed up just a few times. The rearrangement uses TRBV24-1 and TRBJ2-1; TRBD2 matches at 15 bases. J was trimmed by 5 bases and V by 0 bases; bases with no gene match: 4. The CDR3 has 18 amino acids. From germline, CDR1 is KGHDR and CDR2 SFDVKD. In nucleotides, the CDR3 is TGTGCCACCAGTGATTTGGGACTAGCGGGAGGGCCCCACAATGAGCAGTTCTTC. This encodes CATSDLGLAGGPHNEQFF.

This chain links TRBV10-3 with TRBJ2-3; D uncertain. V shed 6 bases and J shed 5 bases, with 9 bases lying between them. The CDR3 is made up of 12 amino acids. The germline V gene encodes CDR1 ENHRY and CDR2 SYGVKD. In DNA form, the CDR3 reads TGTGCCATCAGGAAGGCCGGAGATACGCAGTATTTT. This translates into CAIRKAGDTQYF.

The V call is TRBV28, the J call TRBJ1-5, with D unresolved. In germline, CDR1 is MDHEN, CDR2 SYDVKM. The CDR3 has 15 amino acids. Trimming removed 5 bases at V and 9 bases at J, with 20 bases between. The CDR3 DNA sequence: TGTGCCAGCAGTCCAGAGGGTTCGGTGGGATCGCCCCAGCATTTT. Translated: CASSPEGSVGSPQHF.

There are many counts of this clonotype. This chain joins TRBV30 and TRBJ2-5; no clear D gene. Germline V gene data show CDR1 as GTSNPN and CDR2 as SVGIG (reference sequence). Between the trimmed V and J ends, which lost 1 base and 5 bases, there was a span of 14 bases. This CDR3 has 14 residues. CDR3: CAWSGSQRMETQYF. Written as DNA, the CDR3 is TGTGCCTGGAGTGGGTCTCAAAGGATGGAGACCCAGTACTTC.

At least ten counts were recorded for this clonotype. The CDR3 DNA follows: TGTGCCAGCAGCTCTTGGACTAGCGGAGGATACAATGAGCAGTTCTTC. It encodes CASSSWTSGGYNEQFF. J is TRBJ2-1 and V is TRBV11-2, with 10 positions matching TRBD2. The CDR3 loop spans 16 amino acids. V lost 4 bases and J lost 4; bases outside the gene matches: 7. Germline V CDR1 and CDR2: SGHAT, FQNNGV. Full variable domain (remainder filled in from reference TRBV11-2 and TRBJ2-1): EAGVAQSPRYKIIEKRQSVAFWCNPISGHATLYWYQQILGQGPKLLIQFQNNGVVDDSQLPKDRFSAERLKGVDSTLKIQPAKLEDSAVYLCASSSWTSGGYNEQFFGPGTRLTVL.

This clonotype was counted between two and nine times. CDR3 sequence: CASSNPGTQRQPQHF. For the CDR3, the DNA is TGTGCCAGCAGTAACCCCGGGACACAGAGACAGCCCCAGCATTTT. The chain is built from TRBV6-2 or TRBV6-3 and TRBJ1-5, with D perhaps matching TRBD1 (6 bases). CDR3 length: 15 residues. The germline V and J ends were trimmed by 5 bases and 7 bases, with 18 bases remaining between them. Germline CDR1 MNHEY, CDR2 SVGEGT.

This clonotype was counted many times. V is TRBV11-1 and J is TRBJ2-3; D ambiguous. The V gene lost 3 bases and the J gene lost 4 bases, with 8 bases spanning the gap. The CDR3 totals 13 residues. Per the germline V gene, CDR1 is SGHAT and CDR2 is FQDESV (reference sequence). The CDR3 nucleotides read TGTGCCAGCAGCTTCCGAAGGGCAGATACGCAGTATTTT. Translation: CASSFRRADTQYF.

The sample holds a few counts of this clonotype. The CDR3 loop is CASSLTGTGGPGANVLTF. The DNA of the CDR3 is TGTGCCAGCAGTCTTACCGGGACAGGGGGCCCTGGGGCCAACGTCCTGACTTTC. This chain links TRBV27 with TRBJ2-6, with 12 bases aligning to TRBD1. Germline V gene lookup returns CDR1 MNHEY and CDR2 SMNVEV (reference sequence). With V trimmed by 5 bases and J by 2 bases, 7 bases remained unmatched. This CDR3 region has 18 residues.